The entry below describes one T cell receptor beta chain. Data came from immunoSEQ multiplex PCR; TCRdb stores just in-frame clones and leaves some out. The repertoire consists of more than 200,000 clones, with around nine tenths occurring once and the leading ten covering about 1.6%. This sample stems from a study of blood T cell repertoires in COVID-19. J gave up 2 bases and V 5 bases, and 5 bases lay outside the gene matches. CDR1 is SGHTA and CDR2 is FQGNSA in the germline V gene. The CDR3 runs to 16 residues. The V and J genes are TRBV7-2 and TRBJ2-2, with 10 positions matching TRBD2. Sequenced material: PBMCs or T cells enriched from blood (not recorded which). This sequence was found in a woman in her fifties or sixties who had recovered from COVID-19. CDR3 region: CASSPLAGANTGELFF. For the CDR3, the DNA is TGTGCCAGCAGCCCTCTAGCGGGGGCAAACACCGGGGAGCTGTTTTTT.